Below are 8 T cell receptor beta chains sequenced from a single sample in a study of neoadjuvant nivolumab and ipilimumab in lung cancer. Method: immunoSEQ multiplex PCR; TCRdb's copy keeps in-frame clones and lacks some. The sample consists of roughly 30,000 clones, roughly nine tenths of them appearing once. The sample in question was peripheral blood, obtained after neoadjuvant nivolumab, alone or with ipilimumab, at or shortly before surgery. Receptors originate from an adult with non-small cell lung cancer.

The rearrangement joins TRBV19 to TRBJ2-5, with D perhaps matching TRBD2 (6 bases). The CDR3 is made up of 16 amino acids. From germline, CDR1 is LNHDA and CDR2 SQIVND (reference sequence). V shed 3 bases and J shed 4 bases, with 18 bases lying between them. The CDR3 nucleotides are TGTGCCAGTAGTATGCGGGACGATCGACGGGGAGAGACCCAGTACTTC. Translated: CASSMRDDRRGETQYF.

The chain carries TRBV18 and TRBJ1-5; D unresolved. The CDR3 loop spans 15 amino acids. CDR1 is KGHSH, CDR2 LQKENI, per germline. Trimming took off 3 bases at V and 2 bases at J, with 11 bases between the two ends. This CDR3 is CASSPAFTGNQPQHF. The CDR3 DNA reads TGTGCCAGCTCACCTGCCTTCACAGGCAATCAGCCCCAGCATTTT.

The V call is TRBV4-2, the J call TRBJ2-1; 15 nucleotides match TRBD2. V shed 4 bases and J 1 base; nucleotides not matched to a gene: 11. The CDR3 is made up of 20 amino acids. CDR1 and CDR2 from the germline V gene are LGHNA and YNFKEQ. DNA for the CDR3: TGTGCCAGCAGCCGACCTGCCGGGACTAGCGGGGGGCTTTCCTACAATGAGCAGTTCTTC. As protein: CASSRPAGTSGGLSYNEQFF.

This rearrangement joins TRBV10-3 to TRBJ2-3, with 11 bases aligning to TRBD2. CDR3 length: 15 residues. CDR1 is ENHRY and CDR2 is SYGVKD in the germline V gene. J lost 0 bases, V lost 8 bases, and 4 bases had no gene match. The CDR3 nucleotides are TGTGCCATCGGGGGACTAGCGGCTAGCACAGATACGCAGTATTTT. Its translation: CAIGGLAASTDTQYF.

The chain uses TRBV5-1 and TRBJ1-4, with D possibly TRBD1 on 5 matching bases. The CDR3 contains 15 residues. Germline values: CDR1 SGHRS, CDR2 YFSETQ. V was clipped by 0 bases and J by 8 bases, with 14 bases between them. The CDR3 is CASSLDRPFVEKLFF. CDR3 nucleotides: TGCGCCAGCAGCTTGGACAGGCCTTTCGTCGAAAAACTGTTTTTT.

V is TRBV5-6 and J is TRBJ1-5; no definite D call. Between the trimmed V and J ends, which lost 3 bases and 2 bases, there was a span of 6 bases. Per germline, CDR1 SGHDT and CDR2 YYEEEE. The CDR3 has 13 amino acids. CDR3 bases: TGTGCCAGCAGCTCCCGCGGCAATCAGCCCCAGCATTTT. Its protein product is CASSSRGNQPQHF.

The J gene is TRBJ1-1, the V gene TRBV29-1; possible D gene TRBD1, 6 bases. The ends were cut back, 7 bases at V and 0 bases at J, with 15 bases in the middle. Germline V CDR1 and CDR2: SQVTM, ANQGSEA. The CDR3 spans 14 residues. The CDR3 reads CSGGGGYMNTEAFF. CDR3 DNA sequence: TGCAGCGGGGGAGGGGGGTACATGAACACTGAAGCTTTCTTT.

The V and J genes are TRBV2 and TRBJ1-5, with unresolved D. CDR1 is SNHLY, CDR2 FYNNEI, per germline. The CDR3 runs to 13 residues. The V end was cut by 4 bases, the J end by 4 bases, with 8 bases between. CDR3 nucleotide sequence: TGTGCCAGCAGTGGCAGGTCTAATCAGCCCCAGCATTTT. Residues: CASSGRSNQPQHF.